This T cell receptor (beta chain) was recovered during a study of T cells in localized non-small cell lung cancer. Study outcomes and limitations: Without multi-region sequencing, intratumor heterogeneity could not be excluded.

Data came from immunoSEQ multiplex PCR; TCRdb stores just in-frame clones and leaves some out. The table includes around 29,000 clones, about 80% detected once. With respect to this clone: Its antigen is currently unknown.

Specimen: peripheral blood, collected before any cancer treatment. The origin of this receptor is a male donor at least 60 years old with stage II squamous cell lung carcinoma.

The CDR3 bases are TGTGCCAGCAGTGGGGCGGGAGGTCCCTACGAGCAGTACTTC. It translates to CASSGAGGPYEQYF. The V gene is TRBV25-1, the J gene TRBJ2-7, with TRBD2 matching 8 bases. Germline-derived CDR1 and CDR2 are MGHDK and SYGVNS. J was trimmed by 2 bases and V by 4 bases; bases with no gene match: 4. The CDR3 is 14 residues long.